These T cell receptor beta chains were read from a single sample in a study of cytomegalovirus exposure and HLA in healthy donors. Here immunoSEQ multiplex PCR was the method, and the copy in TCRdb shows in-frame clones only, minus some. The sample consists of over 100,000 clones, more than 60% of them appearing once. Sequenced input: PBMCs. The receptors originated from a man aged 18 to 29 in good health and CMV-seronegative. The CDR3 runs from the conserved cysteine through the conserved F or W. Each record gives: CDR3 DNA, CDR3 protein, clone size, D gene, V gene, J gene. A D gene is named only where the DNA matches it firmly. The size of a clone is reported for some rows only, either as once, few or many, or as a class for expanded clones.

CDR3nt: TGTGCCAGCAGCTTGGGTAGCGCCCTCTACGAGCAGTACTTC
CDR3aa: CASSLGSALYEQYF
abundance: few
d_gene: -
v_gene: TRBV5-6
j_gene: TRBJ2-7

CDR3nt: TGCAGCGGTGGCGGTGAGGGCGACGGGGCCCAGTACTTC
CDR3aa: CSGGGEGDGAQYF
abundance: -
d_gene: -
v_gene: TRBV29-1
j_gene: TRBJ2-5

CDR3nt: TGTGCCAGCAGCTTCGGACAGCCTGCTGAAGCTTTCTTT
CDR3aa: CASSFGQPAEAFF
abundance: -
d_gene: -
v_gene: TRBV7-6
j_gene: TRBJ1-1

CDR3nt: TGTGCCAGCAGCTTAGCGGCAGGGTTTAGCAATCAGCCCCAGCATTTT
CDR3aa: CASSLAAGFSNQPQHF
abundance: -
d_gene: -
v_gene: TRBV7-2
j_gene: TRBJ1-5

CDR3nt: TGTGCCAGCAGGGGACAGGGAACCACTGAAGCTTTCTTT
CDR3aa: CASRGQGTTEAFF
abundance: few
d_gene: TRBD1
v_gene: TRBV6-1
j_gene: TRBJ1-1

CDR3nt: TGTGCCAGCAGTTCCTCGGACAGGGGGGAGACCCAGTACTTC
CDR3aa: CASSSSDRGETQYF
abundance: once
d_gene: TRBD1
v_gene: TRBV6-5
j_gene: TRBJ2-5

CDR3nt: TGTGCCAGCAGCTTAGCGGATGCAACCGGGGACGAGCAGTACTTC
CDR3aa: CASSLADATGDEQYF
abundance: -
d_gene: -
v_gene: TRBV11-2
j_gene: TRBJ2-7

CDR3nt: TGCAGCGTAAAAGGGGTCCACTCAGGTGGAGAGACCCAGTACTTC
CDR3aa: CSVKGVHSGGETQYF
abundance: -
d_gene: -
v_gene: TRBV29-1
j_gene: TRBJ2-5

CDR3nt: TGTGCCAGCAGCTCCAGGGTGGGGCTGGAGGAGCAGTACTTC
CDR3aa: CASSSRVGLEEQYF
abundance: -
d_gene: -
v_gene: TRBV14
j_gene: TRBJ2-7

CDR3nt: TGTGCCAGCAGCTTAGAGACACTTCTCGAGCAGTACTTC
CDR3aa: CASSLETLLEQYF
abundance: -
d_gene: -
v_gene: TRBV11-2
j_gene: TRBJ2-7

CDR3nt: TGTGCCAGCAGCCCTCTGGGGTGGCGGGAAAGCCCCTACAATGAGCAGTTCTTC
CDR3aa: CASSPLGWRESPYNEQFF
abundance: once
d_gene: -
v_gene: TRBV7-9
j_gene: TRBJ2-1

CDR3nt: TGTGCCACCAGCAGAGTGGGGACTGCGCTAAACGAGCAGTACTTC
CDR3aa: CATSRVGTALNEQYF
abundance: -
d_gene: -
v_gene: TRBV15
j_gene: TRBJ2-7

CDR3nt: TGTGCCAGCAGCAAAGTAGCGGGGGACACCTACGAGCAGTACTTC
CDR3aa: CASSKVAGDTYEQYF
abundance: -
d_gene: -
v_gene: TRBV21-1
j_gene: TRBJ2-7

CDR3nt: TGTGCCAGCAGGGGGCCCTATAATTCACCCCTCCACTTT
CDR3aa: CASRGPYNSPLHF
abundance: few
d_gene: -
v_gene: TRBV27
j_gene: TRBJ1-6

CDR3nt: TGTGCCAGCTCTCTTATTGGACAGGCTACCTACGAGCAGTACTTC
CDR3aa: CASSLIGQATYEQYF
abundance: -
d_gene: TRBD1
v_gene: TRBV18
j_gene: TRBJ2-7

CDR3nt: TGTGCCAGCAGTTACGGGCAGGGCCCTAGGAACACTGAAGCTTTCTTT
CDR3aa: CASSYGQGPRNTEAFF
abundance: -
d_gene: -
v_gene: TRBV6-6
j_gene: TRBJ1-1

CDR3nt: TGTGCCAGCAGTTTAAGGGGTGAGCAGTTCTTC
CDR3aa: CASSLRGEQFF
abundance: few
d_gene: -
v_gene: TRBV27
j_gene: TRBJ2-1

CDR3nt: TGCGCCAGCAGCTTTGGATTAGCGGGGCTTACAGATACGCAGTATTTT
CDR3aa: CASSFGLAGLTDTQYF
abundance: few
d_gene: TRBD2
v_gene: TRBV5-1
j_gene: TRBJ2-3

CDR3nt: TGTGCCAGCAGCTTAGTAATCGGTCAAAACACTGAAGCTTTCTTT
CDR3aa: CASSLVIGQNTEAFF
abundance: -
d_gene: -
v_gene: TRBV7-2
j_gene: TRBJ1-1

CDR3nt: TGCGCCAGCAGCTTGACACCCTACGAGCAGTACTTC
CDR3aa: CASSLTPYEQYF
abundance: -
d_gene: -
v_gene: TRBV5-1
j_gene: TRBJ2-7

CDR3nt: TGTGCCTGGCGTAGGTTGGCAGTACCTACCGGAGAAAACACCATATATTTT
CDR3aa: CAWRRLAVPTGENTIYF
abundance: -
d_gene: -
v_gene: TRBV30
j_gene: TRBJ1-3

CDR3nt: TGTGCCAGTAGTCTCGGGAGGGATACGCAGTATTTT
CDR3aa: CASSLGRDTQYF
abundance: few
d_gene: TRBD2
v_gene: TRBV19
j_gene: TRBJ2-3

CDR3nt: TGCAGCGTTCTCCCAGATACGCAGTATTTT
CDR3aa: CSVLPDTQYF
abundance: -
d_gene: -
v_gene: TRBV29-1
j_gene: TRBJ2-3

CDR3nt: TGTGCCAGCAGCTTAGACCAGCGGGCTTATTCACAAGAGACCCAGTACTTC
CDR3aa: CASSLDQRAYSQETQYF
abundance: -
d_gene: -
v_gene: TRBV7-8
j_gene: TRBJ2-5

CDR3nt: TGTGCCAGCAGCCAAGCCGTTGGCTGTGACGGCCGGACAGGGCGGTCAGGATACGAGCAGTACTTC
CDR3aa: CASSQAVGCDGRTGRSGYEQYF
abundance: -
d_gene: TRBD1
v_gene: TRBV14
j_gene: TRBJ2-7

CDR3nt: TGTGCCTGGAAGAAAGGGACAGGGGGCAGGTATGCTTTCTTT
CDR3aa: CAWKKGTGGRYAFF
abundance: -
d_gene: TRBD1
v_gene: TRBV30
j_gene: TRBJ1-1

CDR3nt: TGTGCCACCAGCAGAGATAAGGCTAGCGGGGGCACAGATACGCAGTATTTT
CDR3aa: CATSRDKASGGTDTQYF
abundance: few
d_gene: TRBD2
v_gene: TRBV15
j_gene: TRBJ2-3

CDR3nt: TGTGCCAGCCGAGTAACGGGAGGTTCCTACAATGAGCAGTTCTTC
CDR3aa: CASRVTGGSYNEQFF
abundance: -
d_gene: TRBD2
v_gene: TRBV6-5
j_gene: TRBJ2-1

CDR3nt: TGCTCCAGCAGCTTGACTAGCGAACGGTACAATGAGCAGTTCTTC
CDR3aa: CSSSLTSERYNEQFF
abundance: -
d_gene: TRBD2
v_gene: TRBV5-1
j_gene: TRBJ2-1

CDR3nt: TGTGCCAGCAGCGGACCCGGGGGGCTGGGTAGTGAGCAGTTCTTC
CDR3aa: CASSGPGGLGSEQFF
abundance: once
d_gene: -
v_gene: TRBV14
j_gene: TRBJ2-1